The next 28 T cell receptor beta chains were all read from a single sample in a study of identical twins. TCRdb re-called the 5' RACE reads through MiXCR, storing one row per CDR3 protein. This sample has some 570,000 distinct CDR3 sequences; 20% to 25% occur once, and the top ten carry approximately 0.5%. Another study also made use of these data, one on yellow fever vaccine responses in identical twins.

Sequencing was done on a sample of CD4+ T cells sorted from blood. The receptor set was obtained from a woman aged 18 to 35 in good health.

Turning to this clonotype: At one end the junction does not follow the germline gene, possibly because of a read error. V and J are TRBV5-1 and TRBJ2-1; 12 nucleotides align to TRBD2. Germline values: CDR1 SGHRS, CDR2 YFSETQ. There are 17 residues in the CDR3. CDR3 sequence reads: CASSLVSTSGGNNEQFF. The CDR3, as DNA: TGCGCCAGCAGTTTGGTATCGACTAGCGGGGGAAACAATGAGCAGTTCTTC.

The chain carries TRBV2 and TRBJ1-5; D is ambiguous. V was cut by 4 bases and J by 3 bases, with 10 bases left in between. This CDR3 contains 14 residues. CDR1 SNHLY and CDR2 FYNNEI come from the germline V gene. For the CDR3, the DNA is TGTGCCAGCAGTGCTCAGGAAACCAATCAGCCCCAGCATTTT. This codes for CASSAQETNQPQHF.

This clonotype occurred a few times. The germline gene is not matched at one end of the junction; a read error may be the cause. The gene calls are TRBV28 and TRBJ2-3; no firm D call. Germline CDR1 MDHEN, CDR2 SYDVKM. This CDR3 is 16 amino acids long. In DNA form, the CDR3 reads TGTGCCAGCACTTTAAATACAGCTTTGGGCACAGATACGCAGTATTTT. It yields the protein CASTLNTALGTDTQYF.

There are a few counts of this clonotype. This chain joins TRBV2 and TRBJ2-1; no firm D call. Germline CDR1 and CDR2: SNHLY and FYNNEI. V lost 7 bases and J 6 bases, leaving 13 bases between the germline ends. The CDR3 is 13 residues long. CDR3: CASNTRDFNEQFF. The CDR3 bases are TGTGCCAGCAATACCCGAGACTTCAATGAGCAGTTCTTC. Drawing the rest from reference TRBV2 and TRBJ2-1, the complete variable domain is EPEVTQTPSHQVTQMGQEVILRCVPISNHLYFYWYRQILGQKVEFLVSFYNNEISEKSEIFDDQFSVERPDGSNFTLKIRSTKLEDSAMYFCASNTRDFNEQFFGPGTRLTVL.

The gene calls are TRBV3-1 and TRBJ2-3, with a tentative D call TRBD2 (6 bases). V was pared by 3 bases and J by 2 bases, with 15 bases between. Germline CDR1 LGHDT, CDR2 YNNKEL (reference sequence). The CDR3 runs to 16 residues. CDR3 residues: CASSHRGGELTDTQYF. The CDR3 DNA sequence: TGTGCCAGCAGCCATAGGGGAGGCGAACTCACAGATACGCAGTATTTT.

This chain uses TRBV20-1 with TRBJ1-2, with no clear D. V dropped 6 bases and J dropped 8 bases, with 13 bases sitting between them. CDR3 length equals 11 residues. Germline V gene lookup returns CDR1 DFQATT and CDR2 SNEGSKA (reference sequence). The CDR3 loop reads CSARTDPGYTF. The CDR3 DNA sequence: TGCAGTGCAAGGACGGACCCCGGCTACACCTTC.

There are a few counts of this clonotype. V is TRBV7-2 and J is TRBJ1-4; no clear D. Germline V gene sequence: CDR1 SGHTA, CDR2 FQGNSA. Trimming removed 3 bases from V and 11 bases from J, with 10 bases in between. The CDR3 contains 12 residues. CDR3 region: CASSFPMGKLFF. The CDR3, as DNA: TGTGCCAGCAGCTTCCCCATGGGGAAACTGTTTTTT.

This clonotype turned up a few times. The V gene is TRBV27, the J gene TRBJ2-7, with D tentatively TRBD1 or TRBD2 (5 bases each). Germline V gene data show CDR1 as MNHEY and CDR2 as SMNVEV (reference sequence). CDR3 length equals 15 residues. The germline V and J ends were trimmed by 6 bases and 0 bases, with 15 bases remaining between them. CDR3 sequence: CASSPQGPDSYEQYF. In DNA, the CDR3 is TGTGCCAGCAGCCCCCAGGGACCCGACTCCTACGAGCAGTACTTC.

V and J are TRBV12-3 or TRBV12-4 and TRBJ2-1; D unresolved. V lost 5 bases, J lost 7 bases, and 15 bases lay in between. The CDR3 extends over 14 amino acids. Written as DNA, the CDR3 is TGTGCCAGCAGTCGGACGGGCCCCAGTAATGAGCAGTTCTTC. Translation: CASSRTGPSNEQFF.

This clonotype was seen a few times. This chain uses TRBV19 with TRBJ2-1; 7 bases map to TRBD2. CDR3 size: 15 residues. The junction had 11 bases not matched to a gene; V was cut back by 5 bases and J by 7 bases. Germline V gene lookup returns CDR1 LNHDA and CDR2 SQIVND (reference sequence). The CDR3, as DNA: TGTGCCAGTAGTGGTGACGGGGGACTACTTAATGAGCAGTTCTTC. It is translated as CASSGDGGLLNEQFF.

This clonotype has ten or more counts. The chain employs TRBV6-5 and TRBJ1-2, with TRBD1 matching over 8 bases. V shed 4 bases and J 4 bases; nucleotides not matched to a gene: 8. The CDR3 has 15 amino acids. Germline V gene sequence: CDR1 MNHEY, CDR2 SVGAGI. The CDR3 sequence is CASSSQGAPSYGYTF. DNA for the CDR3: TGTGCCAGCAGTTCCCAGGGGGCCCCCTCCTATGGCTACACCTTC.

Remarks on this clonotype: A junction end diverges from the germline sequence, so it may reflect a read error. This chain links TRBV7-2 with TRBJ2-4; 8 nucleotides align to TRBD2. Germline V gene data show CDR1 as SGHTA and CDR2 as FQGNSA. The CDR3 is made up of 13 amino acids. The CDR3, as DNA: TGTGCCAGCCGTGCGTCGGCGGGAGGATCCTCTTCCTTC. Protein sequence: CASRASAGGSSSF.

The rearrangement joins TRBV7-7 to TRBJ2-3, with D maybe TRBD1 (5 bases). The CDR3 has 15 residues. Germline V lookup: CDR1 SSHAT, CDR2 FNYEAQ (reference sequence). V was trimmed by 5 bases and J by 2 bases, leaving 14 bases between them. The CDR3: CASSRTRSATDTQYF. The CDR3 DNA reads TGTGCCAGCAGCCGGACACGGTCGGCCACAGATACGCAGTATTTT.

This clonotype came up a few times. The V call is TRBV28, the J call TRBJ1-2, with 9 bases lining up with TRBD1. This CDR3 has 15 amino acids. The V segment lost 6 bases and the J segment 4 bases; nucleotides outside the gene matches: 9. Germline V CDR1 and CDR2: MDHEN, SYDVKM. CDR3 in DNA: TGTGCCAGCAGCCCGGGACAGGGTCGGAGCTATGGCTACACCTTC. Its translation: CASSPGQGRSYGYTF.

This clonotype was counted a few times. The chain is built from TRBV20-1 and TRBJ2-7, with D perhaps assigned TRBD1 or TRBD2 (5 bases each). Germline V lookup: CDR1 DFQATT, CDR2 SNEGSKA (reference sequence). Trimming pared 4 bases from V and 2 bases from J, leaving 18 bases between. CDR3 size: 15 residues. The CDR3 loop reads CSATLGGNLPYEQYF. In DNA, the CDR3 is TGCAGTGCTACCCTTGGGGGAAACCTACCCTACGAGCAGTACTTC.

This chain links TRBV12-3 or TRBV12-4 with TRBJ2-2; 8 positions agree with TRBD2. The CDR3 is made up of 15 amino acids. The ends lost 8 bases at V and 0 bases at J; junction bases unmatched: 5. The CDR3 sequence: CASSGGLANTGELFF. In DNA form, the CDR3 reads TGTGCCAGCTCTGGGGGACTAGCGAACACCGGGGAGCTGTTTTTT.

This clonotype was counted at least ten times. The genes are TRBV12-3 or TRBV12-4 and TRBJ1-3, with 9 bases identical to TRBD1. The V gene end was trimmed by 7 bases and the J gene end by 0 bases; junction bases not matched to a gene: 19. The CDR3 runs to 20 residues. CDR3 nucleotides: TGTGCCAGCATCTTGTCTTTGACAGGGGGAGGACCCTACTCTGGAAACACCATATATTTT. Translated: CASILSLTGGGPYSGNTIYF.

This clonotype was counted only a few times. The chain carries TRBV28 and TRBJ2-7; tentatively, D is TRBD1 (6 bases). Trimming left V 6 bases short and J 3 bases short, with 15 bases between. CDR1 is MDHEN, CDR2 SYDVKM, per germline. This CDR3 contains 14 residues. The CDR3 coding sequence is TGTGCCAGCAGCTCCTATACAGGGATCTACGAGCAGTACGTC. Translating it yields CASSSYTGIYEQYV.

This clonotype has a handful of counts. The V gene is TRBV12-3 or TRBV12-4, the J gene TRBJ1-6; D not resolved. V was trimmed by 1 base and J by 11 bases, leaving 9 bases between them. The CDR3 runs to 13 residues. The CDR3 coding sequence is TGTGCCAGCAGTTTAGACGACCCCGCACCCCTCCACTTT. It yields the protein CASSLDDPAPLHF.

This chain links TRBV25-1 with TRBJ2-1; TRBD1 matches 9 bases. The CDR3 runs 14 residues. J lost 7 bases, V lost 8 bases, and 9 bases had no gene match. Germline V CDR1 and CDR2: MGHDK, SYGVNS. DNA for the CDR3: TGTGCCAGCTCTCCGCGGACAGGGGTGAATGAGCAGTTCTTC. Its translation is CASSPRTGVNEQFF.

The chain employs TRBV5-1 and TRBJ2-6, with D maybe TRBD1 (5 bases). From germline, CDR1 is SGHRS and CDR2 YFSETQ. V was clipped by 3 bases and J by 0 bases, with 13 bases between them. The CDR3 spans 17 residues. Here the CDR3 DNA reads TGCGCCAGCAGCTCGGAACCGCAGGGCTCTGGGGCCAACGTCCTGACTTTC. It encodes CASSSEPQGSGANVLTF. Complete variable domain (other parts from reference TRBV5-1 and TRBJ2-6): KAGVTQTPRYLIKTRGQQVTLSCSPISGHRSVSWYQQTPGQGLQFLFEYFSETQRNKGNFPGRFSGRQFSNSRSEMNVSTLELGDSALYLCASSSEPQGSGANVLTFGAGSRLTVL.

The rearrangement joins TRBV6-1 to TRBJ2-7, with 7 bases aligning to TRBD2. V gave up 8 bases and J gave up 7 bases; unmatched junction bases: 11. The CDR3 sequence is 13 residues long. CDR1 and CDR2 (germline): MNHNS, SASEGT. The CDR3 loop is CASDGGGLWEQYF. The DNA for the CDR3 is TGTGCCAGCGATGGGGGGGGTCTTTGGGAGCAGTACTTC.

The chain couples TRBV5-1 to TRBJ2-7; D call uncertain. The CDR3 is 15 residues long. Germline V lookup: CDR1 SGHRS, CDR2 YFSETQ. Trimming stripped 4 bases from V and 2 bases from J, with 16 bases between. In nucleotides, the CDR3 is TGCGCCAGCAGCCCCAATACCGGGTTAACCTACGAGCAGTACTTC. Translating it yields CASSPNTGLTYEQYF.

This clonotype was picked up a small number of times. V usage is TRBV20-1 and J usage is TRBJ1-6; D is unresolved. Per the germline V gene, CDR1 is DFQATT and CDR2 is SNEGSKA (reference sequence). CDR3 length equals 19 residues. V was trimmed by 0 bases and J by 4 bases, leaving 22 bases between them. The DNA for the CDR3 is TGCAGTGCTAGAGATTCTAGTCGCCCCGAACCGACATATAATTCACCCCTCCACTTT. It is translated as CSARDSSRPEPTYNSPLHF.

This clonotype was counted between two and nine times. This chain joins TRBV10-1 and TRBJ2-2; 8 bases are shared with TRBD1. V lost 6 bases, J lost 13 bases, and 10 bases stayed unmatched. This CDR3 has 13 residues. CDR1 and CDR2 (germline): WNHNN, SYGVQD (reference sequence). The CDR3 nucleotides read TGCGCCAGCAGCAACGGACAGGGTTTGGTGCTGTTTTTT. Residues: CASSNGQGLVLFF.

As DNA, the CDR3 is TGTGCCAGCAGCCCGGACAGCTTTACATCTTACGTCCTGACTTTC. This translates into CASSPDSFTSYVLTF. The V gene is TRBV6-1, the J gene TRBJ2-6; D is perhaps TRBD1 (6 bases). The CDR3 extends over 15 amino acids. Trimming cost V 6 bases and J 11 bases, with 20 bases left between them. CDR1 is MNHNS, CDR2 SASEGT, per germline.

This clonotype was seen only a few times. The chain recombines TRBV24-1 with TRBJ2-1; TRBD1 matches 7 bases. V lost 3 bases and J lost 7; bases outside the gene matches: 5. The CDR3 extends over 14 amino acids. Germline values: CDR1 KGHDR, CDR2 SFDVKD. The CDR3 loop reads CATSDRQGGNEQFF. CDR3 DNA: TGTGCCACCAGTGATCGACAGGGCGGGAATGAGCAGTTCTTC.

The CDR3 bases are TGCGCCAGCAGCCGGGGGGCTAGCGGGGGCACAGATACGCAGTATTTT. Translating it yields CASSRGASGGTDTQYF. This chain links TRBV5-1 with TRBJ2-3, with 9 nucleotides matching TRBD2. Germline V CDR1 and CDR2: SGHRS, YFSETQ. V shed 4 bases and J 1 base; nucleotides not matched to a gene: 7. This CDR3 has 16 residues.